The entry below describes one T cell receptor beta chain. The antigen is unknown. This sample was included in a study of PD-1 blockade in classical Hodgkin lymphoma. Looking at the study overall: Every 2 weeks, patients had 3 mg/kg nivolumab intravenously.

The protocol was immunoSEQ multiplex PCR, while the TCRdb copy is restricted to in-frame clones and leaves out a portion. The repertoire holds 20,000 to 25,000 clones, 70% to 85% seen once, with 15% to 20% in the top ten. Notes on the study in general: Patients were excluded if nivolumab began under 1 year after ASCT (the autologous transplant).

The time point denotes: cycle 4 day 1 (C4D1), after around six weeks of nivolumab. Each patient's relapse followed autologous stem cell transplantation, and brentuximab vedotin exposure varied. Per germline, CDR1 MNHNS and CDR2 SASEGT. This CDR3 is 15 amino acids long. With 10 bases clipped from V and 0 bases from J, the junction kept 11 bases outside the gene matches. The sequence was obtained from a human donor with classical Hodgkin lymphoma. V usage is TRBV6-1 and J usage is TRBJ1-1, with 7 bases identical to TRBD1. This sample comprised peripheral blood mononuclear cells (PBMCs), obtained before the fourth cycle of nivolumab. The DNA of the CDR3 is TGTGCCATCTCACTGGGGAGGGGGCTGAACACTGAAGCTTTCTTT. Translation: CAISLGRGLNTEAFF.